This T cell receptor (beta chain) appears in the sequencing data of a study of cytomegalovirus exposure and HLA in healthy donors. Overall study: Of the donors genotyped, about 410 in all, less than 90% fell in the Caucasian-associated ancestry cluster.

PCR was performed using 60 Vbeta and 13 Jbeta primers. This table comes from immunoSEQ multiplex PCR, and its TCRdb copy is limited to in-frame clones, with some not included. Here the sample spans around 120,000 clones, about 85% being singletons. With regard to this clone: What it binds is not known.

General study findings and limits: About 87% or about 30% of the time was how often most TCR beta V segments were productive, according to an earlier analysis. Sequencing depth across donors, presence/absence analyses assumed, was roughly uniform.

Nominal health characterized the donors when sampled, though unrecorded immune exposures were likely. V lost 4 bases and J 5 bases, leaving 9 bases between the germline ends. Germline CDR1 and CDR2: MDHEN and SYDVKM. The CDR3 contains 13 residues. The genes are TRBV28 and TRBJ1-5, with TRBD1 as a possible D gene (6 bases). The specimen was PBMCs. This TCR came from a man aged 45 to 65 in good health and CMV-seronegative. The CDR3 nucleotides read TGTGCCAGCAGTTCTACAGGGCATCAGCCCCAGCATTTT. Translated, it gives CASSSTGHQPQHF.